Listed below are T cell receptor beta chains from one sample, sequenced in a study of beta chain features in type 1 diabetes. Produced via immunoSEQ multiplex PCR; TCRdb's table is partial and in-frame only. Of approximately 270,000 clones in the sample, 14% were seen once. The material sequenced was naive CD4+ T cells from blood. The source is a man under 40 with type 1 diabetes. The CDR3 runs from the conserved cysteine through the conserved F or W. D genes are given only for firm matches. Clone sizes are given selectively: once, few, many, or a class where the clone is expanded.

.	12	TRBV2	few	TRBJ2-5	TGTGCCAGCAGTCTACAGCAAGAGACCCAGTACTTC	CASSLQQETQYF
TRBD2	16	TRBV14	few	TRBJ2-1	TGTGCCAGCAGCCACCCGACTAGCGGGGCTCGTAATGAGCAGTTCTTC	CASSHPTSGARNEQFF
.	14	TRBV6-6	.	TRBJ2-3	TGTGCCAGCACCTGGGGCACTAGCACAGATACGCAGTATTTT	CASTWGTSTDTQYF
.	12	TRBV29-1	few	TRBJ1-2	TGCAGCGTTGAAGATAAACTTAATGGCTACACCTTC	CSVEDKLNGYTF
.	10	TRBV30	few	TRBJ1-5	TGTGCCTGGAGTGAAGGGGCCCAGCATTTT	CAWSEGAQHF
.	10	TRBV20-1	few	TRBJ2-7	TGCAGTGCAGCACAGGACGAGCAGTACTTC	CSAAQDEQYF
TRBD2	13	TRBV28	few	TRBJ2-5	TGTGCCAGCAGAGGGACTAGCGGGAGAACCCAGTACTTC	CASRGTSGRTQYF
TRBD2	15	TRBV19	.	TRBJ2-4	TGTGCCAGTAGTATATATGGGACTAGCGGTGCCATTCAGTACTTC	CASSIYGTSGAIQYF
TRBD2	15	TRBV5-1	few	TRBJ2-1	TGCGCCAGCAGCTTGTTGGGACTAGCGGGAGATGAGCAGTTCTTC	CASSLLGLAGDEQFF
TRBD1	15	TRBV5-6	.	TRBJ2-7	TGTGCCAGCATCCAAAGTCCGACAGGGGGCTACGAGCAGTACTTC	CASIQSPTGGYEQYF
TRBD2	15	TRBV28	few	TRBJ2-7	TGTGCCAGCAGAACCGCGGCTAGCGGGAGCTACGAGCAGTACTTC	CASRTAASGSYEQYF
TRBD1	13	TRBV10-3	.	TRBJ2-5	TGTGCCATCAATCCGGGACAGGGTCAGACCCAGTACTTC	CAINPGQGQTQYF
.	15	TRBV5-1	few	TRBJ1-5	TGCGCCAGCAGCCCGGAAGGGGGTATTTTGGAGCCCCAGCATTTT	CASSPEGGILEPQHF
.	13	TRBV4-2	.	TRBJ2-4	TGTGCCAGCAGCCAAGATGACCAGGGGCTTCAGTACTTC	CASSQDDQGLQYF
.	16	TRBV7-2	.	TRBJ2-6	TGTGCCAGCAGCTCGGGGGGCCCCGCTGGGGCCAACGTCCTGACTTTC	CASSSGGPAGANVLTF
.	15	TRBV30	few	TRBJ2-5	TGTGCCTGGAGTGTGGCTAGTGGTGGTTTAGAGACCCAGTACTTC	CAWSVASGGLETQYF
.	13	TRBV28	.	TRBJ1-2	TGTGCCAGCAGTTCAGGACAAATCTATGGCTACACCTTC	CASSSGQIYGYTF
.	10	TRBV28	.	TRBJ1-1	TGTGCCAGCAGCAGGACTGAAGCTTTCTTT	CASSRTEAFF
TRBD1	15	TRBV7-3	.	TRBJ2-3	TGTGCCAGCAGCCTCCAGGGACCCTCCAGGGGGACGCAGTATTTT	CASSLQGPSRGTQYF
TRBD1	15	TRBV7-2	.	TRBJ2-5	TGTGCCAGCAGCGACCCGGGACAGGGAAGAGAGACCCAGTACTTC	CASSDPGQGRETQYF
TRBD1	18	TRBV7-8	.	TRBJ2-7	TGTGCCAGCAGCTTAAGATCCCCGGGGACAGGGGGCACATACGAGCAGTACTTC	CASSLRSPGTGGTYEQYF
.	15	TRBV11-1	few	TRBJ2-7	TGTGCCAGCAGCTCCCGGGACTCGAGTTCCTACGAGCAGTACTTC	CASSSRDSSSYEQYF
TRBD1	15	TRBV7-3	.	TRBJ1-2	TGTGCCAGCAGCGCCGCGGGACAGGGATCTTATGGCTACACCTTC	CASSAAGQGSYGYTF
TRBD2	15	TRBV5-4	few	TRBJ2-7	TGTGCCAGCAGCTCGACTAGCGGTTTCTCCTACGAGCAGTACTTC	CASSSTSGFSYEQYF
.	11	TRBV20-1	few	TRBJ2-7	TGCAGTGCTCCGGACACTTACGAGCAGTACTTC	CSAPDTYEQYF
TRBD1	14	TRBV5-4	few	TRBJ1-2	TGTGCCAGCAGCGGGGCTCCAGGGGGCGCTTCGGATACCTTC	CASSGAPGGASDTF
.	13	TRBV29-1	.	TRBJ1-1	TGCAGCGTCCCCGGCGGGTACGACACTGAAGCTTTCTTT	CSVPGGYDTEAFF
TRBD2	14	TRBV6-5	few	TRBJ2-7	TGTGCCAGCAGCCCCGGGACTATAATCTCCCAGCAGTACTTC	CASSPGTIISQQYF
.	15	TRBV5-1	few	TRBJ2-2	TGCGCCAGCAGCTTGTTCCAGGGGAACACCGGGGAGCTGTTTTTT	CASSLFQGNTGELFF
.	14	TRBV6-6	.	TRBJ1-1	TGTGCCAGCAGTACCTTCACCTCAGGGGTGGCGGCTTTCTTT	CASSTFTSGVAAFF
.	14	TRBV5-1	.	TRBJ2-7	TGCGCCAGCAGCTCGAGGACAGCTAACGGCGAGCAGTACTTC	CASSSRTANGEQYF